The rows below give T cell receptor beta chains drawn from one sample of a study of chemoradiotherapy in HPV16-positive cancers. Data came from immunoSEQ multiplex PCR; TCRdb stores just in-frame clones and leaves some out. This sample yields under 15,000 clones, of which roughly 78% are seen a single time; more than 6.5% belongs to the top ten. Specimen collection occurred from a patient who underwent chemoradiotherapy. These receptor sequences come from a human donor with HPV-associated anogenital cancer. CDR3s include the opening cysteine and the closing phenylalanine or tryptophan. Fields, in order: V gene, J gene, clone size, D gene, CDR3 DNA, CDR3 protein. A D gene is named only where the DNA matches it firmly. The listing skips clone size in some rows; elsewhere it reads once, few, many or a size class.

TRBV5-4	TRBJ2-5	-	-	TGTGCCAGCAGCTTCGAGTTCGAGACCCAGTACTTC	CASSFEFETQYF
TRBV7-9	TRBJ2-3	-	-	TGCGCCAGCATCCCAACGGGCACAGATACGCAGTATTTT	CASIPTGTDTQYF
TRBV29-1	TRBJ2-3	once	-	TGCAGCGTTGAAATGGTTCCGGGGGCCCCAGATACGCAGTATTTT	CSVEMVPGAPDTQYF
TRBV7-9	TRBJ1-5	-	-	TGTGCCAGCAGCTTGTGGGCTGATCAGCCCCAGCATTTT	CASSLWADQPQHF
TRBV29-1	TRBJ2-3	-	-	TGCAGCGTTGAATCCAGCACAGATACGCAGTATTTT	CSVESSTDTQYF
TRBV19	TRBJ2-5	-	TRBD2	TGTGCCAGTAGTATACAGCTAGCGGCCCCCGGGTTCCAAGAGACCCAGTACTTC	CASSIQLAAPGFQETQYF
TRBV15	TRBJ2-2	-	-	TGTGCCACCAGCATAAGACAGGCTGCCGGGGAGCTGTTTTTT	CATSIRQAAGELFF
TRBV5-1	TRBJ2-5	once	-	TGCGCCAGCAGCTTGGGCCTAACTAGTGTCGGAGAGACCCAGTACTTC	CASSLGLTSVGETQYF
TRBV27	TRBJ2-1	few	-	TGTGCCAGCATTGACCACAATGAGCAGTTCTTC	CASIDHNEQFF
TRBV5-1	TRBJ2-5	-	TRBD1	TGCGCCAGCAGCGCCGGGACAGGTGAAAGTGAGACCCAGTACTTC	CASSAGTGESETQYF
TRBV9	TRBJ1-6	-	TRBD1	TGTGCCAGCAGCCCGGGACAGATTAATTCACCCCTCCACTTT	CASSPGQINSPLHF
TRBV4-3	TRBJ2-5	once	TRBD2	TGCGCCAGCAGCCAAGATCACGAGGCTAGCGGGAGTCAAGAGACCCAGTACTTC	CASSQDHEASGSQETQYF
TRBV5-6	TRBJ2-7	-	TRBD1	TGTGCCAGCAGCGGCTCGGGACAGGGGGCTTACGAGCAGTACTTC	CASSGSGQGAYEQYF
TRBV6-6	TRBJ2-1	few	-	TGTGCCAGCAGTTACGTGGCACGGAGCGAGCAGTTCTTC	CASSYVARSEQFF
TRBV5-4	TRBJ2-7	-	-	TGTGCCAGCAGCTTGGGACTAGTAAACGAGCAGTACTTC	CASSLGLVNEQYF
TRBV7-8	TRBJ1-1	few	TRBD1	TGTGCCAGCAGCTCCGACAGGGTGGCTGAAGCTTTCTTT	CASSSDRVAEAFF
TRBV6-5	TRBJ1-1	few	-	TGTGCCAGCAGCTTCAACATGAACACTGAAGCTTTCTTT	CASSFNMNTEAFF
TRBV5-6	TRBJ2-1	-	TRBD2	TGTGCCAGCAGCTTCCGACTAGCGGGACGGGGGGAGCAGTTCTTC	CASSFRLAGRGEQFF
TRBV4-3	TRBJ1-1	-	-	TGCGCCAGCAGCCAGGTAAGGGGCGGCCACACTGAAGCTTTCTTT	CASSQVRGGHTEAFF
TRBV27	TRBJ1-6	-	TRBD1	TGTGCCAGCAGTTTATCCGCAGGGGGTATATATAATTCACCCCTCCACTTT	CASSLSAGGIYNSPLHF
TRBV5-1	TRBJ2-1	-	-	TGCGCCAGCAGCCCGAGGCAGGGGGGAGAGGAGCAGTTCTTC	CASSPRQGGEEQFF
TRBV4-2	TRBJ1-1	once	-	TGTGCCAGCAGCCAAGAAGTTGGGCAGGGCAGAATGAACACTGAAGCTTTCTTT	CASSQEVGQGRMNTEAFF
TRBV4-2	TRBJ2-1	-	-	TGTGCCAGCAGCCAAGAAGGGACTTCTATCTACAATGAGCAGTTCTTC	CASSQEGTSIYNEQFF
TRBV19	TRBJ2-5	-	TRBD1	TGTGCCAGTAGTACCTCCGGACAGGGGGCGAGGAAGACCCAGTACTTC	CASSTSGQGARKTQYF
TRBV4-3	TRBJ2-7	-	-	TGCGCCAGCAGCCAAGACGGAGGGTTCGAGCAGTACTTC	CASSQDGGFEQYF
TRBV27	TRBJ1-6	-	-	TGTGCCAGCAGTTTCGAAGGTCGAAATTCACCCCTCCACTTT	CASSFEGRNSPLHF
TRBV2	TRBJ2-7	-	-	TGTGCCAGCAGTGAGGCGGGGGCTCGGGAAGAGCAGTACTTC	CASSEAGAREEQYF
TRBV27	TRBJ2-1	-	TRBD2	TGTGCCAGCAGCCCCGGGACTATTTACAATGAGCAGTTCTTC	CASSPGTIYNEQFF
TRBV30	TRBJ2-3	-	TRBD2	TGTGCCTGGACGACTAGCGCACATACGCAGTATTTT	CAWTTSAHTQYF
TRBV4-3	TRBJ2-7	-	-	TGCGCCAGCAGCCCAAAATCGGATTACGAGCAGTACTTC	CASSPKSDYEQYF
TRBV7-9	TRBJ2-2	-	-	TGTGCCAGCAGCCCCGCCCGACTAGAAGCCGGGGAGCTGTTTTTT	CASSPARLEAGELFF
TRBV6-6	TRBJ2-1	-	-	TGTGCCAGCAGTCCCGGACACCTCCAGAACAATGAGCAGTTCTTC	CASSPGHLQNNEQFF
TRBV7-8	TRBJ1-5	few	-	TGTGCCAGCAGCTTAGCGATACAGGGAACCTATAGCAATCAGCCCCAGCATTTT	CASSLAIQGTYSNQPQHF
TRBV19	TRBJ1-5	few	-	TGTGCCAGTAGTATAGAAACCAATCAGCCCCAGCATTTT	CASSIETNQPQHF
TRBV18	TRBJ2-1	-	TRBD1	TGTGCCAGCTCACCACCGGGACAGGGCTACAATGAGCAGTTCTTC	CASSPPGQGYNEQFF
TRBV30	TRBJ2-7	-	-	TGTGCCTGGAGTGTGGGCTACGGGGCGCAGTACTTC	CAWSVGYGAQYF
TRBV2	TRBJ1-1	-	-	TGTGCCAGCAGTGAATCGCCGGGGATGAACACTGAAGCTTTCTTT	CASSESPGMNTEAFF
TRBV6-4	TRBJ2-6	few	-	TGTGCCAGCAGTGGGGACTCTGGGGCCAACGTCCTGACTTTC	CASSGDSGANVLTF
TRBV7-7	TRBJ2-3	-	-	TGTGCTAGCAGCTTAGCTAGCGGCACAGATACGCAGTATTTT	CASSLASGTDTQYF
TRBV5-8	TRBJ2-1	-	TRBD2	TGTGCCAGCAGCCCCCTACTAGCGGCCCTATCTAATGAGCAGTTCTTC	CASSPLLAALSNEQFF
TRBV6-4	TRBJ2-2	-	-	TGTGCCAGCAGTGAGGGGGGAGAATACACCGGGGAGCTGTTTTTT	CASSEGGEYTGELFF
TRBV6-1	TRBJ1-4	once	-	TGTGCCAGCAGTGAATTAACTAATGAAAAACTGTTTTTT	CASSELTNEKLFF
TRBV2	TRBJ1-3	-	-	TGTGCCAGCAGTGCCGACAGCCCCTCTGGAAACACCATATATTTT	CASSADSPSGNTIYF
TRBV7-2	TRBJ2-1	-	-	TGTGCCAGCAGAGGAGCGGGTGAAAATGAGCAGTTCTTC	CASRGAGENEQFF
TRBV19	TRBJ1-1	-	-	TGTGCCAGTAGGGATAGGGGGAGGGTGGAGGATGAAGCTTTCTTT	CASRDRGRVEDEAFF
TRBV6-4	TRBJ2-3	few	-	TGTGCCAGCAGTGACTCGAATGGGGCAGATACGCAGTATTTT	CASSDSNGADTQYF
TRBV7-8	TRBJ2-5	-	TRBD2	TGTGCCAGCAGTCCACTAGCGGGAGGAATAGAGACCCAGTACTTC	CASSPLAGGIETQYF